This T cell receptor beta chain was recorded in a study of T cell responses to AZD1222 COVID-19 vaccine (dated by TCRdb to the early 2020s). At the level of the whole study: A total of more than 230 trial participants underwent TCR sequencing, of whom nearly 210 received two doses of AZD1222 and some 26 received two doses of the MenACWY control vaccine. Trial participants were enrolled by age into 18-55, 56-69 and 70-plus year subgroups, with roughly 150, 30 and 60 TCR-sequenced participants respectively.

Remarks on this clone: It lacks a known antigen. No quality values exist for individual bases; no much larger clone is one base distant.

What the work shows at the level of the full study, not this receptor alone: Because no day 14 peak-response samples were available, the repertoires could be characterized only after the peak T cell response. CD4 TCRs associated with the vaccine covered the entire spike protein, and the dominant responses were in regions 160-218 and 743-854. After two AZD1222 doses, spike-specific TCR breadth and depth were significantly higher than at day 0 and than in MenACWY recipients. Participants were mostly white British, with more females than males. The authors suggested clonal diversity may have been underestimated. The 56-69-year group was small, and its depth increase did not reach significance, likely because of low power. Only five to seven AZD1222 recipients were SARS-CoV-2 seropositive at baseline, limiting conclusions about previously exposed vaccinees. Nearly half of unique spike-specific TCRs reportedly recognized epitopes outside regions mutated in the B.1.351 and B.1.1.7 variants.

The CDR3 regions of human TCRbeta chains were analyzed by immunosequencing. Per the original workflow: TCRs in the repertoires were compared against a reference library of SARS-CoV-2-specific TCRs that had been generated with the MIRA antigen-specificity platform. Breadth was defined as the fraction of unique TCRs that were SARS-CoV-2-associated. Depth was defined as the fraction of total T cells that were SARS-CoV-2-associated. Each spike-specific TCR was assigned to its reactive spike region and to a CD4 or CD8 class using the MIRA data. Log10-transformed breadth and depth values were compared by one-way ANOVA with Sidak's multiple comparisons tests. TCRdb took this table from immuneACCESS and kept in-frame rearrangements with V and J called. Such tables lack part of the clones; where checked against another copy, unresolved V genes explain under half of the gap, and the rest is unexplained. V and J calls and clone size come straight from that table; D and trimming were deduced from the DNA. Counted in this sample were around 130,000 clones; approximately 90% of them appeared once. The ten largest clones take up 4.2% of the sample.

Explained via the paper, the time point label denotes: about 28 days (+/-7) after the second vaccine dose. In light of the paper, this sample's treatment or condition label describes: meningococcal conjugate vaccine given as trial control. Vaccinee samples came from UK trials COV001 and COV002, including a single-blind randomized controlled phase 2/3 trial of AZD1222 (ChAdOx1 nCoV-19) in healthy adults. Trial participant PBMC samples were collected at day 0 and day 28 after the second dose for TCRbeta chain sequencing. Relative to germline, V is 3 bases shorter and J is 14 bases shorter, with 14 bases between their ends. From the cysteine up to the phenylalanine, the CDR3 has a length of 13 residues. Just the 39-base CDR3 DNA is kept, in frame starting at base 1. In the germline V gene, CDR1 corresponds to SGHAT and CDR2 to FQNNGV.

The origin of this receptor is an adult who received the MenACWY meningococcal vaccine as a control. The sequences come from peripheral blood, collected 28 days after the second dose of the MenACWY control vaccine. The V and J genes are TRBV11-2 and TRBJ1-6; the D gene identity is not certain. The CDR3 region: CASSFSSRRALHF. DNA sequence: TGTGCCAGCAGCTTTAGCTCTCGGCGAGCCCTCCACTTT.